This T cell receptor beta chain was documented in a study of spatial heterogeneity in lung cancer. This CDR3 spans 16 amino acids. The germline V gene has CDR1 SGHTA and CDR2 FQGTGA. Trimming stripped 1 base from V and 0 bases from J, with 12 bases between. TCRdb itself ran the 5' RACE reads through MiXCR, one entry per CDR3 protein. The table records about 9,700 distinct CDR3 sequences, roughly 4% of them present only once. In its sample, this clonotype is medium-sized. The library was built for alpha chains, so this beta chain is an off-target read and its size means little. As for time point: blood taken at disease recurrence. Whole RNA from tumor, nontumor lung or frozen PBMC was sequenced unsorted.

The chain joins TRBV7-3 to TRBJ2-5; D may be TRBD1 (6 bases). The receptor's source is a female donor with early-stage non-small cell lung cancer. The material was PBMCs, obtained at recurrence. The CDR3: CASSLIHRQDQETQYF. DNA of the CDR3: TGTGCCAGCAGCTTAATCCACCGACAGGACCAAGAGACCCAGTACTTC.